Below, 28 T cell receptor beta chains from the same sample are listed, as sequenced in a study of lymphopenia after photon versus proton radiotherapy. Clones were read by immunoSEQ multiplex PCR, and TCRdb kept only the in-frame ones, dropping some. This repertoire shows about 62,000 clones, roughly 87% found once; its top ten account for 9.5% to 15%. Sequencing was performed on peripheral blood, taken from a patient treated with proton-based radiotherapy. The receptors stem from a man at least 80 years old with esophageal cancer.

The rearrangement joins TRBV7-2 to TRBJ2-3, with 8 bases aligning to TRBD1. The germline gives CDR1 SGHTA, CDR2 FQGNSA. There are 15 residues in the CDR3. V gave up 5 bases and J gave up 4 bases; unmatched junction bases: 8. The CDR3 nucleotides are TGTGCCAGCAGCCGACAGGGGATAACTGCAGATACGCAGTATTTT. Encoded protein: CASSRQGITADTQYF.

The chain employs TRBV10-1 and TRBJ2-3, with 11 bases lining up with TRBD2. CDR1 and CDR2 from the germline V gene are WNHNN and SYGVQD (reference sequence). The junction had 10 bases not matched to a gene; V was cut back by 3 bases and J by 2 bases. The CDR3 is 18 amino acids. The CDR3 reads CASSDNSGRAENTDTQYF. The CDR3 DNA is TGCGCCAGCAGTGATAATAGCGGGAGGGCCGAAAACACAGATACGCAGTATTTT.

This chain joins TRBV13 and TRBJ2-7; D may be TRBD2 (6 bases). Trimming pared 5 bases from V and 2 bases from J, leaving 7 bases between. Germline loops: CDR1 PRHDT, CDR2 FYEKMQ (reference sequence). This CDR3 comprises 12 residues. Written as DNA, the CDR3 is TGTGCCAGCAGCGGGGGGACCTACGAGCAGTACTTC. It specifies CASSGGTYEQYF.

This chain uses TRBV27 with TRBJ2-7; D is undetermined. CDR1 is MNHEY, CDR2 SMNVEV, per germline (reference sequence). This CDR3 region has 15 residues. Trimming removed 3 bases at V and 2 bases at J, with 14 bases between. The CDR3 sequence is CASSLASYGPYEQYF. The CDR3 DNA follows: TGTGCCAGCAGTTTGGCTTCGTACGGGCCCTACGAGCAGTACTTC.

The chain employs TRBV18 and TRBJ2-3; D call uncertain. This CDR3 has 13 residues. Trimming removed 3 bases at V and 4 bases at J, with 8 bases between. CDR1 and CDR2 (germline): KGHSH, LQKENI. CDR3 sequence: CASSPTWADTQYF. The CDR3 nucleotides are TGTGCCAGCTCACCGACTTGGGCAGATACGCAGTATTTT.

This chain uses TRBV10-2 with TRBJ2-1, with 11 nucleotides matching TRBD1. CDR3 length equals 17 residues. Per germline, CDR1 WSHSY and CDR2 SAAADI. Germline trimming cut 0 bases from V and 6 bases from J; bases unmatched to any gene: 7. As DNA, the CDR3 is TGCGCCAGCAGTGAGTCGTACGCAGGACAGGGGGCCAATGAGCAGTTCTTC. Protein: CASSESYAGQGANEQFF.

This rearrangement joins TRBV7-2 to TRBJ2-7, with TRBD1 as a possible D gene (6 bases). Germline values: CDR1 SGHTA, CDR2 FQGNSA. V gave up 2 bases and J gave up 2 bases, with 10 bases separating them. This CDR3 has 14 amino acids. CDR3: CASSLFQGTYEQYF. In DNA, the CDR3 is TGTGCCAGCAGCTTATTCCAGGGGACCTACGAGCAGTACTTC.

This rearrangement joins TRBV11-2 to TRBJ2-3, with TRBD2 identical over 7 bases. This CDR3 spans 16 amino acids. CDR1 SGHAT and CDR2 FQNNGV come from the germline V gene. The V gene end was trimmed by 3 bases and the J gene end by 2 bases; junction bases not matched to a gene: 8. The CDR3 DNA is TGTGCCAGCAGCTTTTCGCCTAGCGGAGACACAGATACGCAGTATTTT. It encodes CASSFSPSGDTDTQYF.

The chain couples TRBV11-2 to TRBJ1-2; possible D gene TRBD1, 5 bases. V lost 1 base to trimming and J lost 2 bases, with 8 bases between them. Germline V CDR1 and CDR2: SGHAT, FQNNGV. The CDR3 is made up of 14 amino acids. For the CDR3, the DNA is TGTGCCAGCAGCTTAGGGGCAGGGAACTATGGCTACACCTTC. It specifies CASSLGAGNYGYTF.

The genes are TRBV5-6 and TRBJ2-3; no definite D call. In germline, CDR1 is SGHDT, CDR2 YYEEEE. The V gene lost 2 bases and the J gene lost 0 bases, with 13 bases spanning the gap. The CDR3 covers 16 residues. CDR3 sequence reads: CASSLFPSTSTDTQYF. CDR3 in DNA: TGTGCCAGCAGCTTATTCCCGTCCACTAGCACAGATACGCAGTATTTT. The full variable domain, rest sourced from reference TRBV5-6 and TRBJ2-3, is DAGVTQSPTHLIKTRGQQVTLRCSPKSGHDTVSWYQQALGQGPQFIFQYYEEEERQRGNFPDRFSGHQFPNYSSELNVNALLLGDSALYLCASSLFPSTSTDTQYFGPGTRLTVL.

Here the CDR3 reads CASSQAGGPFNEQFF. CDR3 nucleotide sequence: TGCGCCAGCAGCCAAGCGGGAGGGCCGTTCAATGAGCAGTTCTTC. V is TRBV4-1 and J is TRBJ2-1; 8 bases align to TRBD2. Germline-derived CDR1 and CDR2 are MGHRA and YSYEKL. Losses at the gene ends were 1 base for V and 6 bases for J; bases not matched to a gene: 5. The CDR3 has 15 residues.

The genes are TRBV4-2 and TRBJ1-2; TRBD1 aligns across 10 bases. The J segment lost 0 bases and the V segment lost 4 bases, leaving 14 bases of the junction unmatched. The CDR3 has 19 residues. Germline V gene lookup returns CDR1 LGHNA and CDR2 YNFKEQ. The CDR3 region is CASSLSKRGQGNSNYGYTF. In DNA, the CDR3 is TGTGCCAGCAGCCTTAGTAAAAGGGGACAGGGGAACTCTAACTATGGCTACACCTTC.

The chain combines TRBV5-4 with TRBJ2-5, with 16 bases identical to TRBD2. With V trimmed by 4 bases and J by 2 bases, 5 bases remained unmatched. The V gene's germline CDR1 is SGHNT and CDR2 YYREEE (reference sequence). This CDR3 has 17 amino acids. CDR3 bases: TGTGCCAGCAGCCGCGGGACTAGCGGGGGGGGGCAAGAGACCCAGTACTTC. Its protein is CASSRGTSGGGQETQYF.

The CDR3 sequence is CASTDSINQPQHF. The CDR3 DNA is TGTGCCAGCACTGACAGCATCAATCAGCCCCAGCATTTT. The V and J genes are TRBV6-5 and TRBJ1-5; D may be TRBD1 (5 bases). The V and J ends lost 7 bases and 3 bases respectively, with 10 bases between them. Germline values: CDR1 MNHEY, CDR2 SVGAGI. The CDR3 consists of 13 residues.

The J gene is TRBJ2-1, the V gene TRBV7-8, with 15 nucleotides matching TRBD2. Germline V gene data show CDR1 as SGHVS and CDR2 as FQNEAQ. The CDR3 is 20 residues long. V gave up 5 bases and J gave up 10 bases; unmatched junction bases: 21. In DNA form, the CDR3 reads TGTGCCAGCAGCCCCACCCGTCCCGGACTAGCGGGAGGGAGTGTGAGGGAGCAGTTCTTC. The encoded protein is CASSPTRPGLAGGSVREQFF.

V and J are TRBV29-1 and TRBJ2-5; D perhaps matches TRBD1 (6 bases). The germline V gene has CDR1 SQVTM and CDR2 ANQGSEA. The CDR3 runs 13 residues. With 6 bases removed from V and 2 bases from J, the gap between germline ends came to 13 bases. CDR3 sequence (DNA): TGCAGCGTGAGGGACATTTTACAAGAGACCCAGTACTTC. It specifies CSVRDILQETQYF.

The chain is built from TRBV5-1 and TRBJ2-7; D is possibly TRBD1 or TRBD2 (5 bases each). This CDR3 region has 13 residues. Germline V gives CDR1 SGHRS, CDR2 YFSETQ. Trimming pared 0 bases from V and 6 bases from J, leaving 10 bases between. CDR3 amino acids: CASSLGGAGEQYF. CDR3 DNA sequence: TGCGCCAGCAGCTTGGGAGGGGCGGGCGAGCAGTACTTC.

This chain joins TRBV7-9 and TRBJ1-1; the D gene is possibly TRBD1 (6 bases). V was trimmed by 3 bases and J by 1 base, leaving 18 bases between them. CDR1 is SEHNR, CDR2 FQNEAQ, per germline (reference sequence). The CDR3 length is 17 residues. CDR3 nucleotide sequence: TGTGCCAGCAGCTTTATTCGGGGGCGGATGACGAACACTGAAGCTTTCTTT. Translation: CASSFIRGRMTNTEAFF.

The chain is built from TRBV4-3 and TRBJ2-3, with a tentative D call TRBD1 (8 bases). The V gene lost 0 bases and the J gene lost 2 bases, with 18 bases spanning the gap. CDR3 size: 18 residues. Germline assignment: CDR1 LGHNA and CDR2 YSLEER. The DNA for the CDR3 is TGCGCCAGCAGCCAAGAAACAGGGGGGGCTTTCCACACAGATACGCAGTATTTT. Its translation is CASSQETGGAFHTDTQYF.

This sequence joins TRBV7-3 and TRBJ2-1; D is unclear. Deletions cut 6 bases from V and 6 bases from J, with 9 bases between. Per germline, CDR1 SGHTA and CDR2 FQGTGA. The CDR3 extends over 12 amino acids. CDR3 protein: CASSFLGNEQFF. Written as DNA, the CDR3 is TGTGCCAGCAGTTTTCTGGGCAATGAGCAGTTCTTC. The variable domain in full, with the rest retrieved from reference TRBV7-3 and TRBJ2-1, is GAGVSQTPSNKVTEKGKYVELRCDPISGHTALYWYRQSLGQGPEFLIYFQGTGAADDSGLPNDRFFAVRPEGSVSTLKIQRTERGDSAVYLCASSFLGNEQFFGPGTRLTVL.

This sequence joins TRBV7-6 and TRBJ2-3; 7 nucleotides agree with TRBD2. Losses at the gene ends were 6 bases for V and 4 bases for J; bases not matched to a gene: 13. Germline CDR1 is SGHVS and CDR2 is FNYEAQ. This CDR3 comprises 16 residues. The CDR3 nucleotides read TGTGCCAGCAGTTTTGAGGCAAGCGGGGTTGCAGATACGCAGTATTTT. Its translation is CASSFEASGVADTQYF.

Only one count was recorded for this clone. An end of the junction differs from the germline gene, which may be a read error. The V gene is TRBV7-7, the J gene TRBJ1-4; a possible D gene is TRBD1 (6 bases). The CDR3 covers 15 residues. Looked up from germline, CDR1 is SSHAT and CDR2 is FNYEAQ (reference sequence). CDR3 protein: CASSRHGGRDEKLFF. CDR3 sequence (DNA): TGTGCTAGCAGCCGGCATGGGGGCAGGGATGAAAAACTGTTTTTT.

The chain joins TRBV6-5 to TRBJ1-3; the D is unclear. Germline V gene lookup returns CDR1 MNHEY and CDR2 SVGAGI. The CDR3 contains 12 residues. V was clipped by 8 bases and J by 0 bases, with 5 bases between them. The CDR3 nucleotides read TGTGCCAGCTTAAGCTCTGGAAACACCATATATTTT. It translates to CASLSSGNTIYF.

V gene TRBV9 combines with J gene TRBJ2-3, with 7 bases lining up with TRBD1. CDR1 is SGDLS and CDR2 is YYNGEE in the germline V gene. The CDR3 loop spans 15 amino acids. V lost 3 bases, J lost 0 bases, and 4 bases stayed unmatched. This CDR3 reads CASSGNRGSTDTQYF. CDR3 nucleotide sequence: TGTGCCAGCAGCGGGAACAGGGGAAGCACAGATACGCAGTATTTT.

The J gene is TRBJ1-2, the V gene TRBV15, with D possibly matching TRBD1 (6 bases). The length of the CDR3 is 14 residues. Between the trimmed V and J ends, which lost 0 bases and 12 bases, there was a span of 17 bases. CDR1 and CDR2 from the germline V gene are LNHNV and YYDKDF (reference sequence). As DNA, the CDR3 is TGTGCCACCAGCAGAGATATCGGGACAACGTTGGACACCTTC. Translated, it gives CATSRDIGTTLDTF.

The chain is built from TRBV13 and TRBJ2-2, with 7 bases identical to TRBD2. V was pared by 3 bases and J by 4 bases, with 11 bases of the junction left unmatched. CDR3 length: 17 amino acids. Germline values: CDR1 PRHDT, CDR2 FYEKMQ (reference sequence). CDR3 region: CASSFQGLVLTTGELFF. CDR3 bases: TGTGCCAGCAGCTTCCAAGGACTAGTTCTAACCACCGGGGAGCTGTTTTTT.

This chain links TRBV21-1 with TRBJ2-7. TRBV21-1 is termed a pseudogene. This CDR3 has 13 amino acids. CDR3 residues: CASSRDDSYEQYF. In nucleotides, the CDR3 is TGTGCCAGCAGCAGGGACGACTCCTACGAGCAGTACTTC.

This CDR3 is CASREGLAREQYF. The CDR3, as DNA: TGTGCCAGCAGAGAGGGACTAGCACGCGAGCAGTACTTC. The rearrangement links TRBV11-2 to TRBJ2-7; 9 nucleotides match TRBD2. Losses at the gene ends were 6 bases for V and 6 bases for J; bases not matched to a gene: 6. There are 13 residues in the CDR3. Germline V CDR1 and CDR2: SGHAT, FQNNGV.